This section outlines one TCR beta chain sequence together with its context. Its target is unknown. The data derive from a study of cytomegalovirus exposure and HLA in healthy donors. Study-wide results and caveats: Cytomegalovirus status, reportedly, was diagnosed with high specificity and sensitivity by the classifier. Later on, a genetic analysis was performed. It linked a missense variant in DCLRE1C with V- and J-gene trimming of TCR beta. Rare sequences made up most TCRs, while some public TCRs were found in many donors. In a later analysis, HLA-associated TCR beta chains were more clonally expanded than equally common others.

The CDR3 is 14 amino acids. Trimming removed 2 bases at V and 10 bases at J, with 17 bases between. CDR1 and CDR2 (germline): MNHEY, SVGAGI. The PCR contained 60 Vbeta and 13 Jbeta primers. Profiled with immunoSEQ multiplex PCR; TCRdb holds only in-frame clones, not every one. The data contain around 200,000 clones, approximately 84% of them seen just once; the ten biggest clones take up over 3.5%. The sequence derives from a man aged 50 to 60 in good health and CMV-seronegative. The chain employs TRBV6-5 and TRBJ1-1; D unresolved. Sequencing was done on a sample of PBMCs. The CDR3 region has the DNA TGTGCCAGCAGTTACCGAGGGTCGGAAAGCGGAGCTTTCTTT. Its translation is CASSYRGSESGAFF.